Listed below are T cell receptor beta chains from one sample, sequenced in a study of shared clonotypes between healthy human individuals. Generated by immunoSEQ multiplex PCR, the TCRdb table keeps only in-frame clones and is missing some. The sample lists hundreds of thousands of clones, approximately 96% occurring once. Material: naive CD8+ T cells sorted from blood. All receptors derive from a woman aged 25-40 years in good health. The CDR3 runs from the conserved cysteine through the conserved F or W. Fields, in order: V gene, J gene, D gene, clone size, CDR3 protein, CDR3 DNA. A D gene is named only where the DNA matches it firmly. Only some rows state a clone size, as once, few, many or a class for expanded clones.

TRBV16	TRBJ1-5	-	few	CASSQGVGNQPQHF	TGTGCCAGCAGCCAAGGGGTGGGCAATCAGCCCCAGCATTTT
TRBV2	TRBJ1-5	-	-	CASTTPGPGGDQPQHF	TGTGCCAGCACTACCCCCGGGCCCGGGGGGGATCAGCCCCAGCATTTT
TRBV7-9	TRBJ2-1	-	-	CASSSTNGAYNEQFF	TGTGCCAGCAGCTCAACCAACGGAGCGTACAATGAGCAGTTCTTC
TRBV9	TRBJ2-3	TRBD2	-	CASSVAGGDTQYF	TGTGCCAGCAGCGTAGCGGGGGGAGATACGCAGTATTTT
TRBV28	TRBJ2-7	TRBD1	-	CASSGTGGLGEQYF	TGTGCCAGCAGTGGGACAGGGGGGTTGGGCGAGCAGTACTTC
TRBV27	TRBJ1-6	-	-	CASSSSYNSPLHF	TGTGCCAGCAGCAGCTCCTATAATTCACCCCTCCACTTT
TRBV19	TRBJ2-5	-	-	CASSTRERETQYF	TGTGCCAGTAGTACCCGGGAAAGGGAGACCCAGTACTTC
TRBV2	TRBJ1-1	-	-	CASSDLLAFF	TGTGCCAGCAGTGACCTTCTGGCTTTCTTT
TRBV5-4	TRBJ2-5	-	-	CASSLEAAETQYF	TGTGCCAGCAGCTTGGAGGCTGCGGAGACCCAGTACTTC
TRBV18	TRBJ2-6	TRBD1	-	CASSTDRGLSGANVLTF	TGTGCCAGCTCGACGGACAGGGGGCTCTCTGGGGCCAACGTCCTGACTTTC
TRBV29-1	TRBJ2-7	-	-	CSADDSYEQYF	TGCAGCGCCGATGACAGCTACGAGCAGTACTTC
TRBV6-1	TRBJ2-7	-	-	CASELRSSYEQYF	TGTGCCAGCGAGCTCAGGAGCTCCTACGAGCAGTACTTC
TRBV19	TRBJ1-5	-	once	CASSATSNQPQHF	TGTGCCAGTAGTGCCACTTCAAATCAGCCCCAGCATTTT
TRBV28	TRBJ2-7	TRBD2	-	CASSSYSGRGLYEQYF	TGTGCCAGCAGCTCCTATAGCGGGAGGGGATTATACGAGCAGTACTTC
TRBV29-1	TRBJ2-3	-	-	CSVHVGRTTDTQYF	TGCAGCGTTCACGTAGGGCGAACCACAGATACGCAGTATTTT